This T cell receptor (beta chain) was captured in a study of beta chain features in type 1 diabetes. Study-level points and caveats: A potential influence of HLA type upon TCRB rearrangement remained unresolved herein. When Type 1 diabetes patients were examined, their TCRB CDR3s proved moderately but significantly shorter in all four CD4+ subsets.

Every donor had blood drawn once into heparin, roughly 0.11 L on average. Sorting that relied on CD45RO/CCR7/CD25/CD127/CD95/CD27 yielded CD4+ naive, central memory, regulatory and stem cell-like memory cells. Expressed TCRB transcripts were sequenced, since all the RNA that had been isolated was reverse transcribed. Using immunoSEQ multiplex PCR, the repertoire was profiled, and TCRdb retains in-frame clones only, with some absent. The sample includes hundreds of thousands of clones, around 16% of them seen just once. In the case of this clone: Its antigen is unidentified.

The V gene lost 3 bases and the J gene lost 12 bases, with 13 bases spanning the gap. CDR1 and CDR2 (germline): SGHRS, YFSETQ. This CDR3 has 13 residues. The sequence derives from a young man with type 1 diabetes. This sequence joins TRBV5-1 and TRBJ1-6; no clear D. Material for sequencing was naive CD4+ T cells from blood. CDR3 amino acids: CASSSGLSQPLHF. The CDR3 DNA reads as TGCGCCAGCAGCTCCGGACTGTCTCAACCCCTCCACTTT.